This TCR beta chain is drawn from a study of blood T cell repertoires in COVID-19. The Seattle patients, enrolled during active infection, were followed longitudinally. This clone was observed a single time. The data were produced by immunoSEQ multiplex PCR, yet TCRdb's version contains in-frame clones alone and is incomplete. Among roughly 130,000 clones listed, about four fifths were seen once. Germline V lookup: CDR1 LNHDA, CDR2 SQIVND (reference sequence). There are 13 residues in the CDR3. Trimming took off 5 bases at V and 5 bases at J, with 12 bases between the two ends. What was sequenced was peripheral blood. The chain couples TRBV19 to TRBJ2-5; no firm D call. The source is a woman between 65 and 79 years old with COVID-19, enrolled during active disease. The CDR3 here is CASSLGRWETQYF. The CDR3 DNA reads TGTGCCAGTAGTTTGGGCCGGTGGGAGACCCAGTACTTC.